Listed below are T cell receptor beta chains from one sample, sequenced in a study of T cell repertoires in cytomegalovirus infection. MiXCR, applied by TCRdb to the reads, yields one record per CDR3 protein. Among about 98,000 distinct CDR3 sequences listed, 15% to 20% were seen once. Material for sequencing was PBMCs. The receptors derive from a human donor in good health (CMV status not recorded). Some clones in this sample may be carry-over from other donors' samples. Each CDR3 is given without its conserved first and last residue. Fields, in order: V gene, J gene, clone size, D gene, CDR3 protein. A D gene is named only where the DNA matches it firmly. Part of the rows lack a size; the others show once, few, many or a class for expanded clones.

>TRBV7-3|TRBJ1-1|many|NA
ASSYSGQMNTEAF
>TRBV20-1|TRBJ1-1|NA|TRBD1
SARQGDTEAF
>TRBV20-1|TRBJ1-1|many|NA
SATMGNTNTEAF
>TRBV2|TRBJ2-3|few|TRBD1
ASRGQGASDTQY
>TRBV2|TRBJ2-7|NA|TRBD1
ASSQDRDGSTVEQY
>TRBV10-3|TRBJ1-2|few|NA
AITGRATNYGYT
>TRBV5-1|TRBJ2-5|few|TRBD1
ASSLGDSQETQY
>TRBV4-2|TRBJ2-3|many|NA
ASSQGPTDTQY
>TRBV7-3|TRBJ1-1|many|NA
ASNLNAQGPGTEAF
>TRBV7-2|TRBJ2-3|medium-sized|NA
ASSFAADTQY
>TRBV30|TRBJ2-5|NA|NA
AWSGGVTLGSQY
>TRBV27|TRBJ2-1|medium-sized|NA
ASLPMGPHYNEQF
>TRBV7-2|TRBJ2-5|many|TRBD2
ASSLGLAGETQY
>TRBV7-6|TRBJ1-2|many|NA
ASSLGGRSSVNYGYT
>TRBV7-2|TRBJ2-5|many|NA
ASSPPGATGQETQY
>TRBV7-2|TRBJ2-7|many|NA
ASSLSWGGGMEQY
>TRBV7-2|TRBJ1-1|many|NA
ASSLARDWSEAF
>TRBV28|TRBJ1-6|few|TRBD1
ASSFYRGQWNSPLH
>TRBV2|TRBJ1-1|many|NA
ASGTPNTEAF
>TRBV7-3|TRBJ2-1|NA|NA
ASSLTSRDNEQF
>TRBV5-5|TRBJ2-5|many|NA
ASSPAQSPRETQY
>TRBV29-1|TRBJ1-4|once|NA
SVEGGSNEKLF
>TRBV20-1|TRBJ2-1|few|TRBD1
SAWDRVGYNEQF
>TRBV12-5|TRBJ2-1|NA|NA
ASEGPDDASRF
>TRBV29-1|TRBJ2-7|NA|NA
SVQPGGYEQY
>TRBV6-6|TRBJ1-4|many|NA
ASRGVPDEKLF
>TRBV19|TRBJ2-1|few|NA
ASSITGTLGSYNEQF
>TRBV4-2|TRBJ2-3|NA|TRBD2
ASSQDRSSGGAFTDTQY